The rows below give T cell receptor beta chains drawn from one sample of a study of CD8 T cells in ankylosing spondylitis. Via MiXCR, TCRdb re-called the 5' RACE reads, giving one row per CDR3 protein. Of roughly 230,000 distinct CDR3 sequences listed, 10% to 13% are singletons. Sequenced material: blood, either unsorted or a sorted T cell fraction (not recorded which). These receptors originate from a male donor with ankylosing spondylitis or in good health (not recorded which). Each CDR3 is given with its conserved first and last residue. The order of the fields is D gene, clone size, J gene, V gene, CDR3 DNA, CDR3 protein. A D gene is named only where the DNA matches it firmly. The size field is filled for only some rows; it gives once, few, many or a size class.

D gene: NA; clone size: many; J gene: TRBJ2-7; V gene: TRBV12-3/TRBV12-4; CDR3 DNA: TGTGCCAGCAGCCGGACCGACATTGGAGAGCAGTACTTC; CDR3 protein: CASSRTDIGEQYF
D gene: NA; clone size: few; J gene: TRBJ2-7; V gene: TRBV7-2; CDR3 DNA: TGTGCCAGCAGCCGGAGGGGGGACTACCCTTCCTACGAGCAGTACTTC; CDR3 protein: CASSRRGDYPSYEQYF
D gene: NA; clone size: many; J gene: TRBJ2-2; V gene: TRBV7-2; CDR3 DNA: TGTGCCAGCAGCTCTCCGGGCGGGGAGCTGTTTTTT; CDR3 protein: CASSSPGGELFF
D gene: TRBD1; clone size: many; J gene: TRBJ1-5; V gene: TRBV12-3/TRBV12-4; CDR3 DNA: TGTGCCAGCAGCCAGGGACAGCTGCAGCCCCAGCATTTT; CDR3 protein: CASSQGQLQPQHF
D gene: TRBD2; clone size: many; J gene: TRBJ2-3; V gene: TRBV19; CDR3 DNA: TGTGCCAGTAGTTTCCGACTAGCGGGCCGCACAGATACGCAGTATTTT; CDR3 protein: CASSFRLAGRTDTQYF
D gene: NA; clone size: many; J gene: TRBJ2-1; V gene: TRBV11-2; CDR3 DNA: TGTGCCAGCAGCTTATACCCCGGTTACAATGAGCAGTTCTTC; CDR3 protein: CASSLYPGYNEQFF
D gene: TRBD1; clone size: NA; J gene: TRBJ1-2; V gene: TRBV6-2/TRBV6-3; CDR3 DNA: TGTGCCAGCCAGGGGGCAGCCGAATATGGCTACACCTTC; CDR3 protein: CASQGAAEYGYTF
D gene: TRBD1; clone size: many; J gene: TRBJ1-2; V gene: TRBV5-1; CDR3 DNA: TGCGCCAGCAGCTTGGCCGGGGACAGGGGCTACACCTTC; CDR3 protein: CASSLAGDRGYTF
D gene: NA; clone size: NA; J gene: TRBJ2-7; V gene: TRBV6-1; CDR3 DNA: TGTGCCAGCAGTGAAGACGGGAACCGATCAAGGGAGCAGTACTTC; CDR3 protein: CASSEDGNRSREQYF
D gene: TRBD2; clone size: few; J gene: TRBJ2-7; V gene: TRBV10-3; CDR3 DNA: TGTGCCATCAGCGGCTCGGGGACTAGCGGGAGCTCCTACGAGCAGTACTTC; CDR3 protein: CAISGSGTSGSSYEQYF
D gene: NA; clone size: NA; J gene: TRBJ2-7; V gene: TRBV6-2/TRBV6-3; CDR3 DNA: TGTGCCAGCAGTTACAGGGTCTACGAGCAGTACTTC; CDR3 protein: CASSYRVYEQYF
D gene: NA; clone size: few; J gene: TRBJ1-2; V gene: TRBV7-2; CDR3 DNA: TGTGCCAGTACTGCGGGGGGCCATGGCTACACCTTC; CDR3 protein: CASTAGGHGYTF
D gene: NA; clone size: few; J gene: TRBJ1-4; V gene: TRBV6-6; CDR3 DNA: TGTGCCAGCAGTTACTCTCGAATAACTAATGAAAAACTGTTTTTT; CDR3 protein: CASSYSRITNEKLFF
D gene: TRBD1; clone size: NA; J gene: TRBJ2-1; V gene: TRBV29-1; CDR3 DNA: TGCAGCGCGGAGACAGGGGGCTCGTCCGGTGAGCAGTTCTTC; CDR3 protein: CSAETGGSSGEQFF
D gene: NA; clone size: many; J gene: TRBJ1-5; V gene: TRBV10-3; CDR3 DNA: TGTGCCATCAGTGATGGGGGGTCCAATCAGCCCCAGCATTTT; CDR3 protein: CAISDGGSNQPQHF
D gene: TRBD1; clone size: many; J gene: TRBJ1-1; V gene: TRBV4-1; CDR3 DNA: TGCGCCAGCAGCCAAGAGTTGGGGACAGGGTTCACTGAAGCTTTCTTT; CDR3 protein: CASSQELGTGFTEAFF
D gene: NA; clone size: many; J gene: TRBJ2-7; V gene: TRBV30; CDR3 DNA: TGTGCCTGGAGTGTCATGACAGGCTCCTACGAGCAGTACTTC; CDR3 protein: CAWSVMTGSYEQYF
D gene: TRBD1; clone size: many; J gene: TRBJ2-7; V gene: TRBV7-8; CDR3 DNA: TGTGCCAGCAGCTCCTATACGACAGGGGCTACCTACGAGCAGTACTTC; CDR3 protein: CASSSYTTGATYEQYF
D gene: NA; clone size: NA; J gene: TRBJ1-1; V gene: TRBV30; CDR3 DNA: TGTGCCTGGAGTTCGTCCTATCCCTTGAACACTGAAGCTTTCTTT; CDR3 protein: CAWSSSYPLNTEAFF
D gene: NA; clone size: few; J gene: TRBJ2-1; V gene: TRBV5-5; CDR3 DNA: TGTGCCAGCAGCTTGGGTGTGGGCGGGAATTACAATGAGCAGTTCTTC; CDR3 protein: CASSLGVGGNYNEQFF
D gene: TRBD2; clone size: few; J gene: TRBJ2-1; V gene: TRBV5-6; CDR3 DNA: TGTGCCAGCAGCCCTGAGGGTCGGACAGGTACTAGCGGGAGGGTTTACAATGAGCAGTTCTTC; CDR3 protein: CASSPEGRTGTSGRVYNEQFF
D gene: NA; clone size: many; J gene: TRBJ2-4; V gene: TRBV29-1; CDR3 DNA: TGCAGCGTTGACTCAAAAGGCATTCAGTACTTC; CDR3 protein: CSVDSKGIQYF
D gene: NA; clone size: NA; J gene: TRBJ2-5; V gene: TRBV20-1; CDR3 DNA: TGCAGTGCTAGAACCTCCCGGGAGAGCCATGAGACCCAGTACTTC; CDR3 protein: CSARTSRESHETQYF
D gene: NA; clone size: many; J gene: TRBJ1-2; V gene: TRBV5-1; CDR3 DNA: TGCGCCAGCAGCCGCGAGGAGGCCTTGGACTATGGCTACACCTTC; CDR3 protein: CASSREEALDYGYTF
D gene: NA; clone size: many; J gene: TRBJ2-7; V gene: TRBV29-1; CDR3 DNA: TGCAGCGTGAGGGACGTCTCCTACGAGCAGTACTTC; CDR3 protein: CSVRDVSYEQYF
D gene: NA; clone size: NA; J gene: TRBJ2-1; V gene: TRBV20-1; CDR3 DNA: TGCTGTGCTAGAGATATGGTGCGGGCCCAGGCCTACAATGAGCAGTTCTTC; CDR3 protein: CCARDMVRAQAYNEQFF
D gene: TRBD2; clone size: few; J gene: TRBJ2-3; V gene: TRBV19; CDR3 DNA: TGTGCCAGTAGTTCCCCCCGGACTAGCGGCACAGATACGCAGTATTTT; CDR3 protein: CASSSPRTSGTDTQYF